The 20 T cell receptor beta chains in this list originate from one sample, sequenced in a study of graft-versus-host responses after intestinal transplantation. No antigen is known for these receptors. This table comes from immunoSEQ multiplex PCR, and its TCRdb copy is limited to in-frame clones, with some not included. This repertoire shows about 80,000 clones, less than 90% found once; its top ten account for less than 0.4%. This sample comprised unstimulated CD4+ T cells sorted from spleen or lymph node cells, obtained before intestinal transplant. The source of these receptors is a human donor who received an intestinal transplant.

V usage is TRBV10-2 and J usage is TRBJ2-7; the D gene is possibly TRBD2 (6 bases). Trimming stripped 3 bases from V and 0 bases from J, with 9 bases between. The V gene's germline CDR1 is WSHSY and CDR2 SAAADI. The CDR3 extends over 14 amino acids. CDR3 in DNA: TGCGCCAGCAGTGATGACGGGAGCTCCTACGAGCAGTACTTC. As protein: CASSDDGSSYEQYF.

In its sample, this clone was seen a few times. The rearrangement links TRBV6-1 to TRBJ1-5; possibly TRBD1 for D (6 bases). The CDR3 has 15 residues. Looked up from germline, CDR1 is MNHNS and CDR2 is SASEGT. With 6 bases removed from V and 0 bases from J, the gap between germline ends came to 12 bases. The CDR3 DNA is TGTGCCAGCAGGTCGGACAGAAATAGCAATCAGCCCCAGCATTTT. Translating gives CASRSDRNSNQPQHF.

This chain uses TRBV27 with TRBJ2-5, with 11 bases matching TRBD1. The closer fit of TRBJ2-7 to the DNA end suggests the J call may be wrong. The CDR3 is 17 amino acids. Germline CDR1 MNHEY, CDR2 SMNVEV (reference sequence). The CDR3 nucleotides read TGTGCCAGCAGTTTATGGCGGGGGACAGGGGGGACCTACGAGCAGTACTTC. It codes for CASSLWRGTGGTYEQYF.

The V gene is TRBV6-1, the J gene TRBJ1-5; D may be TRBD1 (6 bases). CDR1 MNHNS and CDR2 SASEGT come from the germline V gene. Deletions cut 6 bases from V and 3 bases from J, with 9 bases between. The CDR3 contains 13 residues. This chain's CDR3 is CASRQGNNQPQHF. DNA for the CDR3: TGTGCCAGCAGACAGGGTAACAATCAGCCCCAGCATTTT.

CDR3 sequence (DNA): TGCGCCAGCAGCCCGGCAGGGGGCGGGGGAGAAAAACTGTTTTTT. As protein: CASSPAGGGGEKLFF. The chain links TRBV5-1 to TRBJ1-4; 8 nucleotides agree with TRBD1. V dropped 4 bases and J dropped 8; count of bases not matched to a gene: 10. CDR1 is SGHRS and CDR2 is YFSETQ in the germline V gene. The CDR3 runs to 15 residues.

The V gene is TRBV6-5, the J gene TRBJ2-7; the D is unclear. This CDR3 contains 14 residues. V gave up 6 bases and J gave up 0 bases, with 12 bases separating them. CDR1 and CDR2 (germline): MNHEY, SVGAGI. The CDR3 loop reads CASRPSMSSYEQYF. CDR3 in DNA: TGTGCCAGCAGACCCTCTATGAGCTCCTACGAGCAGTACTTC.

The J gene is TRBJ2-1, the V gene TRBV11-3; D not certain. This CDR3 has 13 residues. Trimming took off 0 bases at V and 7 bases at J, with 7 bases between the two ends. Per germline, CDR1 SGHNT and CDR2 YENEEA. The CDR3, as DNA: TGTGCCAGCAGCTTAGATCTCGTAAATGAGCAGTTCTTC. It specifies CASSLDLVNEQFF. Looking up the rest from reference TRBV11-3 and TRBJ2-1 gives the full variable domain: EAGVVQSPRYKIIEKKQPVAFWCNPISGHNTLYWYLQNLGQGPELLIRYENEEAVDDSQLPKDRFSAERLKGVDSTLKIQPAELGDSAVYLCASSLDLVNEQFFGPGTRLTVL.

This chain links TRBV28 with TRBJ2-7, with 9 positions matching TRBD2. The CDR3 totals 18 residues. V shed 5 bases and J 2 bases; nucleotides not matched to a gene: 16. CDR1 is MDHEN and CDR2 is SYDVKM in the germline V gene. CDR3 sequence reads: CASSTPPRAGGRAYEQYF. CDR3 sequence (DNA): TGTGCCAGCAGTACCCCCCCCCGCGCGGGGGGGAGGGCCTACGAGCAGTACTTC. Looking up the rest from reference TRBV28 and TRBJ2-7 gives the full variable domain: DVKVTQSSRYLVKRTGEKVFLECVQDMDHENMFWYRQDPGLGLRLIYFSYDVKMKEKGDIPEGYSVSREKKERFSLILESASTNQTSMYLCASSTPPRAGGRAYEQYFGPGTRLTVT.

The rearrangement joins TRBV10-3 to TRBJ2-6; a weak D match, TRBD1 (6 bases). Trimming took off 4 bases at V and 1 base at J, with 17 bases between the two ends. Germline V gene sequence: CDR1 ENHRY, CDR2 SYGVKD. The CDR3 covers 18 residues. CDR3 sequence reads: CAISVRGQSRSGANVLTF. DNA of the CDR3: TGTGCCATCAGTGTAAGAGGACAGAGTCGATCTGGGGCCAACGTCCTGACTTTC.

V is TRBV2 and J is TRBJ1-2; 7 bases are shared with TRBD1. After removal of 6 bases from V and 2 bases from J, the junction contained 6 bases not matched to a gene. This CDR3 is 14 amino acids long. The germline V gene encodes CDR1 SNHLY and CDR2 FYNNEI. Written as DNA, the CDR3 is TGTGCCAGCAGGGCCGGGACAGCCAACTATGGCTACACCTTC. This sequence encodes CASRAGTANYGYTF.

This clone has a handful of counts. The chain has TRBV6-1 and TRBJ2-3; 10 bases match TRBD2. The CDR3 contains 15 residues. The V and J ends lost 3 bases and 4 bases, in that order; junction bases with no gene match: 4. CDR1 MNHNS and CDR2 SASEGT come from the germline V gene. In nucleotides, the CDR3 is TGTGCCAGCAGTGAGCTAGCGGGAGTTCCAGATACGCAGTATTTT. It encodes CASSELAGVPDTQYF.

V usage is TRBV19 and J usage is TRBJ2-7; a possible D gene is TRBD1 (5 bases). Germline V gene data show CDR1 as LNHDA and CDR2 as SQIVND (reference sequence). The CDR3 runs 16 residues. V was trimmed by 3 bases and J by 0 bases, leaving 15 bases between them. CDR3 sequence (DNA): TGTGCCAGTAGTATTCTCCTTACAGGTTCCTCCTACGAGCAGTACTTC. Its translation: CASSILLTGSSYEQYF.

The CDR3 loop is CASSLSLSSRGREQYF. The CDR3 coding sequence is TGTGCCAGCAGCTTATCTTTATCAAGCAGGGGGCGCGAGCAGTACTTC. V gene TRBV7-8 combines with J gene TRBJ2-7, with TRBD1 matching over 8 bases. From germline, CDR1 is SGHVS and CDR2 FQNEAQ. The CDR3 has 16 residues. Trimming cost V 2 bases and J 6 bases; bases outside gene matches: 12. Filled out from reference TRBV7-8 and TRBJ2-7, the complete variable domain reads GAGVSQSPRYKVAKRGQDVALRCDPISGHVSLFWYQQALGQGPEFLTYFQNEAQLDKSGLPSDRFFAERPEGSVSTLKIQRTQQEDSAVYLCASSLSLSSRGREQYFGPGTRLTVT.

The CDR3 is CASSYWDSNYEQYF. CDR3 bases: TGTGCCAGCAGTTACTGGGACAGTAACTACGAGCAGTACTTC. The chain recombines TRBV6-6 with TRBJ2-7, with 7 bases aligning to TRBD1. Trimming removed 1 base from V and 3 bases from J; junction bases left unmatched: 3. There are 14 residues in the CDR3. Per germline, CDR1 MNHNY and CDR2 SVGAGI (reference sequence).

J is TRBJ2-3 and V is TRBV5-1; tentative D call: TRBD2 (6 bases). Trimming cost V 4 bases and J 2 bases, with 20 bases left between them. The CDR3 is 17 amino acids. Germline CDR1 reads SGHRS; CDR2 reads YFSETQ. The CDR3 reads CASSLGDFSRSTDTQYF. The CDR3 DNA follows: TGCGCCAGCAGCCTCGGGGACTTCTCCAGATCCACAGATACGCAGTATTTT.

The chain links TRBV2 to TRBJ2-7, with a tentative D call TRBD2 (6 bases). Germline V lookup: CDR1 SNHLY, CDR2 FYNNEI. There are 15 residues in the CDR3. The V gene lost 3 bases and the J gene lost 2 bases, with 14 bases spanning the gap. The CDR3 DNA is TGTGCCAGCAGTGAGTTGCAGCGGGCGACCTACGAGCAGTACTTC. The encoded protein is CASSELQRATYEQYF.

The CDR3: CASSTGGFEKLFF. The CDR3 DNA sequence: TGTGCCAGTAGTACAGGGGGCTTTGAAAAACTGTTTTTT. This sequence joins TRBV19 and TRBJ1-4, with 8 bases aligning to TRBD1. The J segment lost 7 bases and the V segment lost 4 bases, leaving 2 bases of the junction unmatched. Looked up from germline, CDR1 is LNHDA and CDR2 is SQIVND (reference sequence). The CDR3 runs 13 residues.

V and J are TRBV2 and TRBJ1-6; 8 nucleotides agree with TRBD1. The trim removed 3 bases at V and 10 bases at J, leaving 5 bases unmatched. This CDR3 is built from 14 residues. Germline loops: CDR1 SNHLY, CDR2 FYNNEI. This CDR3 is CASSDRTGNSPLHF. The CDR3 region has the DNA TGTGCCAGCAGTGATAGGACAGGGAACTCACCCCTCCACTTT.

The V call is TRBV7-9, the J call TRBJ1-2, with D maybe TRBD1 (5 bases). V was pared by 5 bases and J by 4 bases, with 14 bases between. CDR3 size: 14 residues. The germline gives CDR1 SEHNR, CDR2 FQNEAQ (reference sequence). The CDR3 coding sequence is TGTGCCAGCAGCGAAGGGGAGGGCCCCTATGGCTACACCTTC. Translating gives CASSEGEGPYGYTF.

This chain connects TRBV6-1 to TRBJ2-5, with D possibly matching TRBD2 (6 bases). The CDR3 spans 14 residues. Trimming pared 3 bases from V and 9 bases from J, leaving 17 bases between. The germline V gene has CDR1 MNHNS and CDR2 SASEGT. The CDR3 sequence is CASSDRVGRIPQYF. CDR3 coding DNA: TGTGCCAGCAGTGACAGGGTGGGGAGGATTCCCCAGTACTTC.